A single T cell receptor beta chain is shown here with its context. Antigen unknown. The data were obtained in a study of cytomegalovirus exposure and HLA in healthy donors. Primers for the PCR totalled 60 Vbeta and 13 Jbeta. Data came from immunoSEQ multiplex PCR; TCRdb stores just in-frame clones and leaves some out. Its table lists around 210,000 clones. Whole-study results and caveats: 150 or so TCR beta chains were listed as cytomegalovirus-associated.

This CDR3 has 16 amino acids. Germline CDR1 SGHTA, CDR2 FQGNSA. V lost 3 bases, J lost 4 bases, and 18 bases lay in between. This receptor was identified in a woman under 40 in good health and CMV-seropositive. The chain combines TRBV7-2 with TRBJ1-2; D perhaps matches TRBD1 (6 bases). Sequenced: PBMCs. The CDR3 sequence is CASSFTRDTFRYGYTF. For the CDR3, the DNA is TGTGCCAGCAGCTTTACCCGGGACACCTTTCGCTATGGCTACACCTTC.